The source of this TCR beta chain is a study of T cell changes during pregnancy in multiple sclerosis. Profiled with immunoSEQ multiplex PCR; TCRdb holds only in-frame clones, not every one. Of about 77,000 clones in the sample, about 93% are singletons; the top ten hold 2.6%. CDR3 size: 14 residues. Per the germline V gene, CDR1 is SGHVS and CDR2 is FQNEAQ. Trimming cost V 1 base and J 4 bases, with 11 bases left between them. The chain is built from TRBV7-8 and TRBJ2-7; possibly TRBD1 for D (6 bases). This receptor was identified in a female donor in good health, enrolled as a control in a pregnancy study. The input for sequencing was peripheral blood, taken after pregnancy. In DNA form, the CDR3 reads TGTGCCAGCAGCTTAGTCGCAGGGGCGTACGAGCAGTACTTC. It translates to CASSLVAGAYEQYF.